These T cell receptor beta chains were read from a single sample in a study of blood T cell repertoires in COVID-19. The data were produced by immunoSEQ multiplex PCR, yet TCRdb's version contains in-frame clones alone and is incomplete. Here the sample spans under 450,000 clones, over 75% being singletons. Sequenced material: peripheral blood. The receptors shown here come from a woman in her thirties or forties with COVID-19, enrolled during active disease. Each CDR3 is given with its conserved first and last residue. Fields, in order: V gene, CDR3 length, D gene, clone size, J gene, CDR3 protein, CDR3 DNA. A D gene is named only where the DNA matches it firmly. Size is omitted from some rows. Given values are once, few, many or a class for expanded clones.

>TRBV11-2|18|TRBD1|once|TRBJ1-2
CASSLDTAGRTGNYGYTF
TGTGCCAGCAGCTTAGACACCGCTGGGCGGACAGGGAACTATGGCTACACCTTC
>TRBV3-1/TRBV3-2|15|TRBD2|once|TRBJ2-2
CASTQRGGGTGELFF
TGTGCCAGCACTCAGCGGGGGGGCGGTACCGGGGAGCTGTTTTTT
>TRBV28|18|NA|once|TRBJ1-3
CASSPPSILRAGGNTIYF
TGTGCCAGCAGTCCCCCTTCTATACTTAGGGCGGGCGGAAACACCATATATTTT
>TRBV2|15|NA|NA|TRBJ2-3
CASDHKEWITDTQYF
TGTGCCAGCGACCACAAGGAGTGGATCACAGATACGCAGTATTTT
>TRBV6-2/TRBV6-3|15|TRBD1|NA|TRBJ2-5
CASSRLGQGGETQYF
TGTGCCAGCAGCCGCTTGGGACAGGGCGGAGAGACCCAGTACTTC
>TRBV6-5|16|TRBD1|NA|TRBJ1-5
CASSYSGGQSNQPQHF
TGTGCCAGCAGTTACTCAGGGGGCCAGAGTAATCAGCCCCAGCATTTT
>TRBV2|16|NA|NA|TRBJ1-6
CASRNGASSYNSPLHF
TGTGCCAGCAGAAATGGGGCAAGCTCCTATAATTCACCCCTCCACTTT
>TRBV5-1|15|TRBD2|NA|TRBJ2-2
CASSFRDAGAGELFF
TGCGCCAGCAGCTTCCGGGACGCGGGAGCCGGGGAGCTGTTTTTT
>TRBV19|14|TRBD2|once|TRBJ2-3
CASSSGGAAATQYF
TGTGCCAGTAGTAGCGGGGGGGCCGCGGCTACGCAGTATTTT
>TRBV28|14|NA|NA|TRBJ1-3
CASSRGHSGNTIYF
TGTGCCAGCAGTCGGGGTCACTCTGGAAACACCATATATTTT
>TRBV3-1/TRBV3-2|14|TRBD1|NA|TRBJ1-5
CASAPGTGWQPQHF
TGTGCCAGCGCTCCCGGGACAGGGTGGCAGCCCCAGCATTTT
>TRBV5-1|13|NA|NA|TRBJ1-1
CASRLDTNTEAFF
TGCGCCAGCAGATTGGACACGAACACTGAAGCTTTCTTT
>TRBV5-1|15|TRBD1|NA|TRBJ2-7
CASSPRGTGGYEQYF
TGCGCCAGCAGCCCGCGCGGGACAGGGGGTTACGAGCAGTACTTC
>TRBV2|17|TRBD2|NA|TRBJ2-4
CASRAGLAGGGKNIQYF
TGTGCCAGCAGGGCGGGACTAGCGGGAGGGGGCAAAAACATTCAGTACTTC
>TRBV10-3|17|TRBD2|NA|TRBJ2-3
CAISDVRTSVNTDTQYF
TGTGCCATCAGTGACGTTCGGACTAGCGTTAACACAGATACGCAGTATTTT
>TRBV2|14|TRBD1|NA|TRBJ1-1
CASRTGGGNTEAFF
TGTGCCAGCAGAACAGGGGGCGGGAACACTGAAGCTTTCTTT
>TRBV7-9|14|NA|NA|TRBJ2-1
CASSPPRQPNEQFF
TGTGCCAGCAGCCCTCCCCGACAGCCAAATGAGCAGTTCTTC
>TRBV5-1|16|TRBD2|once|TRBJ2-4
CASSPTGGVAKNIQYF
TGCGCCAGCAGCCCAACCGGGGGGGTAGCCAAAAACATTCAGTACTTC
>TRBV6-5|15|NA|few|TRBJ1-1
CASSPHGRGGTEAFF
TGTGCCAGCAGTCCCCACGGGAGGGGAGGGACTGAAGCTTTCTTT
>TRBV15|18|TRBD1|NA|TRBJ1-1
CATSRDRRTGLRDTEAFF
TGTGCCACCAGCAGAGATCGCCGGACAGGGCTTAGAGACACTGAAGCTTTCTTT
>TRBV6-6|15|NA|NA|TRBJ1-2
CASATSGGLTYGYTF
TGTGCCAGCGCGACGTCGGGGGGGTTGACCTATGGCTACACCTTC
>TRBV29-1|13|NA|NA|TRBJ1-2
CSVEGAVPYGYTF
TGCAGCGTTGAGGGGGCAGTTCCCTATGGCTACACCTTC
>TRBV10-3|12|NA|few|TRBJ1-3
CAIGRLGNTIYF
TGTGCCATTGGGAGACTTGGAAACACCATATATTTT
>TRBV2|14|NA|NA|TRBJ1-5
CATRGRASNQPQHF
TGTGCCACCCGAGGGCGGGCAAGCAATCAGCCCCAGCATTTT
>TRBV24-1|15|NA|NA|TRBJ1-2
CATSDLRAGVYGYTF
TGTGCCACCAGTGATTTGCGGGCAGGGGTCTATGGCTACACCTTC
>TRBV9|13|NA|NA|TRBJ1-2
CASSVEGVRGYTF
TGTGCCAGCAGCGTAGAAGGAGTGCGTGGCTACACCTTC
>TRBV6-2/TRBV6-3|12|TRBD1|NA|TRBJ1-1
CASSSTGLEAFF
TGTGCCAGCAGTTCGACAGGGCTTGAAGCTTTCTTT
>TRBV4-1|15|TRBD1|NA|TRBJ1-5
CASSHGDRVDQPQHF
TGCGCCAGCAGCCACGGGGACAGGGTTGATCAGCCCCAGCATTTT
>TRBV7-2|16|NA|NA|TRBJ2-4
CASSKQGALAKNIQYF
TGTGCCAGCAGCAAACAGGGCGCTCTAGCCAAAAACATTCAGTACTTC
>TRBV19|14|NA|NA|TRBJ1-1
CASSTLGRGTEAFF
TGTGCCAGTAGTACCCTAGGACGGGGCACTGAAGCTTTCTTT
>TRBV5-1|12|NA|NA|TRBJ1-2
CASSFGGNGYTF
TGCGCCAGCAGCTTCGGAGGTAATGGCTACACCTTC
>TRBV28|15|TRBD2|NA|TRBJ2-2
CASSWEGRYTGELFF
TGTGCCAGCAGTTGGGAGGGCCGATACACCGGGGAGCTGTTTTTT
>TRBV12-5|18|NA|NA|TRBJ2-2
CASGLPYPGHNNTGELFF
TGTGCTAGTGGTTTGCCGTACCCCGGACACAATAACACCGGGGAGCTGTTTTTT
>TRBV29-1|12|TRBD1|NA|TRBJ1-5
CSVGTGEAPQHF
TGCAGCGTTGGGACAGGGGAGGCGCCCCAGCATTTT
>TRBV5-6|15|NA|NA|TRBJ2-7
CASSLGPRESYEQYF
TGTGCCAGCAGCCTCGGGCCTAGGGAGTCCTACGAGCAGTACTTC
>TRBV6-5|14|NA|NA|TRBJ2-7
CASSYRHFGYEQYF
TGTGCCAGCAGTTATAGACACTTTGGCTACGAGCAGTACTTC
>TRBV10-3|13|NA|NA|TRBJ2-7
CAISEVSGYEQYF
TGTGCCATCAGCGAAGTCTCAGGCTACGAGCAGTACTTC
>TRBV18|17|TRBD1|NA|TRBJ2-5
CASSAEGMGQSKETQYF
TGTGCCAGCTCAGCAGAGGGGATGGGACAGTCTAAAGAGACCCAGTACTTC
>TRBV6-5|12|NA|NA|TRBJ1-1
CASRSLQGEAFF
TGTGCCAGCAGGTCATTACAGGGAGAAGCTTTCTTT
>TRBV7-9|14|NA|NA|TRBJ2-3
CASSSGLRTDTQYF
TGTGCCAGCAGCTCCGGACTGCGCACAGATACGCAGTATTTT
>TRBV4-1|19|TRBD1|NA|TRBJ1-5
CASSQEKSWTGGVGQPQHF
TGCGCCAGCAGCCAAGAAAAAAGCTGGACAGGGGGCGTAGGGCAGCCCCAGCATTTT
>TRBV7-2|16|TRBD2|NA|TRBJ2-3
CASSYRGGSGRDTQYF
TGTGCCAGCAGTTACCGCGGGGGGTCCGGTCGGGATACGCAGTATTTT
>TRBV9|14|NA|NA|TRBJ1-1
CASSVGQATVEAFF
TGTGCCAGCAGCGTAGGACAGGCGACTGTTGAAGCTTTCTTT
>TRBV5-1|19|TRBD1|NA|TRBJ1-2
CASSSPGPKGQGTNYGYTF
TGCGCCAGCAGCTCGCCGGGTCCCAAAGGACAGGGAACAAACTATGGCTACACCTTC
>TRBV7-3|17|NA|NA|TRBJ2-2
CASSLMGLTQGAGELFF
TGTGCCAGCAGCTTAATGGGACTCACCCAGGGAGCCGGGGAGCTGTTTTTT
>TRBV20-1|14|NA|NA|TRBJ1-5
CSASKDGAGQPQHF
TGCAGTGCCAGTAAGGACGGCGCGGGACAGCCCCAGCATTTT
>TRBV2|17|TRBD2|NA|TRBJ2-1
CASSRALGLAGDNEQFF
TGTGCCAGCAGTCGCGCTTTAGGACTAGCGGGAGACAATGAGCAGTTCTTC
>TRBV25-1|16|TRBD1|once|TRBJ1-2
CASSESDRGRTRGYTF
TGTGCCAGCAGTGAATCGGACAGGGGGCGCACACGTGGCTACACCTTC
>TRBV18|14|NA|NA|TRBJ1-2
CASSPPSTNYGYTF
TGTGCCAGCTCACCACCGAGTACCAACTATGGCTACACCTTC
>TRBV9|16|NA|NA|TRBJ1-6
CASSAYGQQINSPLHF
TGTGCCAGCAGCGCCTATGGACAGCAAATTAATTCACCCCTCCACTTT
>TRBV6-4|14|NA|NA|TRBJ1-3
CASSQIRDGNTIYF
TGTGCCAGCAGTCAAATTCGGGATGGAAACACCATATATTTT
>TRBV7-9|17|TRBD2|NA|TRBJ2-7
CASSLPGTSGGLNEQYF
TGTGCCAGCAGCTTACCCGGGACTAGCGGGGGTTTAAACGAGCAGTACTTC
>TRBV20-1|18|NA|NA|TRBJ1-5
CSGSGVVLGPMSNQPQHF
TGCAGTGGTAGTGGAGTGGTTCTGGGCCCGATGAGCAATCAGCCCCAGCATTTT